This TCR beta chain was sequenced in a study of patients and donors after allogeneic stem cell transplantation. V shed 6 bases, J shed 0 bases, and the junction held 9 bases outside the gene matches. The CDR3 length is 15 residues. CDR1 and CDR2 (germline): DFQATT, SNEGSKA (reference sequence). One entry per CDR3 protein, called by TCRdb with MiXCR from the RT-PCR reads. This sample has around 160,000 distinct CDR3 sequences; around 28% occur once, and the top ten carry around 3.2%. J is TRBJ2-7 and V is TRBV20-1, with 9 bases identical to TRBD2. Sequenced input: blood, either unsorted or a sorted T cell fraction (not recorded which). The clonotype comes from a human donor who was either an allogeneic HSCT recipient or a stem cell or donor lymphocyte infusion donor (not recorded which). It is not recorded whose cells these are; they may come from a transplant donor. Here the CDR3 DNA reads TGCAGTGCCCCGGACCTAGCGGGACCCTCCTACGAGCAGTACTTC. This encodes CSAPDLAGPSYEQYF.